A selection of T cell receptor beta chains follows, all from one sample in a study of beta chain features in type 1 diabetes. Clones were sequenced by immunoSEQ multiplex PCR, and TCRdb holds only the in-frame ones, with some missing. The table has around 340,000 clones, 7% to 9% seen once. The sample consisted of central memory CD4+ T cells from blood. These receptor sequences come from a woman between 18 and 29 years old in good health. Both conserved end residues are part of each CDR3. The D gene is left open where the match is weak. Where a row states a size, it is once, few, many or the class of an expanded clone; other rows omit it.

V: TRBV7-2; length: 15; D: -; J: TRBJ2-1; size: -; CDR3: CASSTSGVSYNEQFF; DNA: TGTGCCAGCAGTACATCGGGAGTTTCCTACAATGAGCAGTTCTTC
V: TRBV4-1; length: 14; D: -; J: TRBJ2-7; size: few; CDR3: CASSPTANSYEQYF; DNA: TGCGCCAGCAGCCCTACAGCTAACTCCTACGAGCAGTACTTC
V: TRBV5-5; length: 12; D: -; J: TRBJ2-7; size: many; CDR3: CASSLMGYEQYF; DNA: TGTGCCAGCAGCTTGATGGGTTACGAGCAGTACTTC
V: TRBV2; length: 15; D: -; J: TRBJ2-2; size: -; CDR3: CASHAHRTNTGELFF; DNA: TGTGCCAGCCACGCCCACAGAACGAACACCGGGGAGCTGTTTTTT
V: TRBV7-9; length: 15; D: -; J: TRBJ1-5; size: few; CDR3: CASSLGASGNQPQHF; DNA: TGTGCCAGCAGCTTAGGGGCTTCAGGGAATCAGCCCCAGCATTTT
V: TRBV23-1; length: 12; D: -; J: TRBJ2-7; size: few; CDR3: CASSHNRVEQYF; DNA: TGCGCCAGCAGCCACAACAGGGTCGAGCAGTACTTC
V: TRBV7-6; length: 13; D: TRBD1; J: TRBJ2-7; size: -; CDR3: CASSPDRGYEQYF; DNA: TGTGCCAGCAGCCCAGACAGGGGCTACGAGCAGTACTTC
V: TRBV27; length: 13; D: TRBD2; J: TRBJ2-5; size: few; CDR3: CASRGREEETQYF; DNA: TGTGCCAGCAGGGGGCGGGAGGAAGAGACCCAGTACTTC
V: TRBV5-6; length: 18; D: -; J: TRBJ2-2; size: -; CDR3: CASSLFWLSSTNTGELFF; DNA: TGTGCCAGCAGCTTGTTTTGGCTCTCGAGCACGAACACCGGGGAGCTGTTTTTT
V: TRBV18; length: 12; D: -; J: TRBJ1-1; size: few; CDR3: CASSPQGLEAFF; DNA: TGTGCCAGCTCACCACAGGGGCTAGAAGCTTTCTTT
V: TRBV2; length: 14; D: -; J: TRBJ1-3; size: many; CDR3: CASILDSSGNTIYF; DNA: TGTGCCAGCATCCTGGACAGCTCTGGAAACACCATATATTTT
V: TRBV15; length: 17; D: TRBD2; J: TRBJ2-3; size: many; CDR3: CATSRDLAGGRTDTQYF; DNA: TGTGCCACCAGCAGAGATTTAGCGGGAGGGCGCACAGATACGCAGTATTTT
V: TRBV18; length: 14; D: -; J: TRBJ2-3; size: few; CDR3: CASSPPGGTDTQYF; DNA: TGTGCCAGCTCACCACCGGGGGGCACAGATACGCAGTATTTT
V: TRBV5-8; length: 16; D: -; J: TRBJ2-1; size: -; CDR3: CASSLVAVSSYNEQFF; DNA: TGTGCCAGCAGCTTGGTAGCGGTGAGCTCCTACAATGAGCAGTTCTTC
V: TRBV25-1; length: 12; D: TRBD1; J: TRBJ1-2; size: -; CDR3: CATMGQGSGYTF; DNA: TGTGCCACAATGGGACAGGGGAGTGGCTACACCTTC
V: TRBV2; length: 15; D: TRBD1; J: TRBJ2-1; size: many; CDR3: CASSRDRGRNNEQFF; DNA: TGTGCCAGCAGTCGTGACAGGGGAAGAAACAATGAGCAGTTCTTC
V: TRBV18; length: 13; D: -; J: TRBJ2-7; size: -; CDR3: CASSFGITYEQYF; DNA: TGTGCCAGCTCATTTGGGATTACCTACGAGCAGTACTTC
V: TRBV27; length: 12; D: -; J: TRBJ1-5; size: few; CDR3: CASRMGNQPQHF; DNA: TGTGCCAGCAGGATGGGCAATCAGCCCCAGCATTTT
V: TRBV7-9; length: 13; D: -; J: TRBJ2-7; size: once; CDR3: CASSTAGLYEQYF; DNA: TGTGCCAGCAGCACAGCCGGGTTATACGAGCAGTACTTC
V: TRBV28; length: 12; D: -; J: TRBJ2-5; size: many; CDR3: CASGGSQETQYF; DNA: TGTGCCAGCGGGGGATCGCAAGAGACCCAGTACTTC
V: TRBV9; length: 14; D: -; J: TRBJ1-2; size: -; CDR3: CASSVDPGAYGYTF; DNA: TGTGCCAGCAGCGTAGACCCAGGGGCCTATGGCTACACCTTC
V: TRBV18; length: 16; D: -; J: TRBJ2-7; size: few; CDR3: CASSPRAGRGGYEQYF; DNA: TGTGCCAGCTCACCAAGAGCGGGCAGGGGAGGATACGAGCAGTACTTC
V: TRBV29-1; length: 12; D: -; J: TRBJ2-1; size: few; CDR3: CSVVWRHYEQFF; DNA: TGCAGCGTTGTCTGGCGTCACTATGAGCAGTTCTTC
V: TRBV6-1; length: 15; D: TRBD1; J: TRBJ2-1; size: few; CDR3: CASSEGGTAYNEQFF; DNA: TGTGCCAGCAGTGAAGGGGGGACAGCTTACAATGAGCAGTTCTTC
V: TRBV5-6; length: 13; D: TRBD2; J: TRBJ2-7; size: -; CDR3: CASSLGLAAGQYF; DNA: TGTGCCAGCAGCTTGGGTCTAGCGGCTGGGCAGTACTTC
V: TRBV28; length: 12; D: TRBD2; J: TRBJ2-7; size: many; CDR3: CASSLSTSGSYF; DNA: TGTGCCAGCAGTTTATCCACTAGCGGGAGTTACTTC
V: TRBV4-3; length: 15; D: TRBD1; J: TRBJ1-2; size: few; CDR3: CASSPGQGQDYGYTF; DNA: TGCGCCAGCAGCCCAGGACAGGGTCAGGACTATGGCTACACCTTC
V: TRBV28; length: 12; D: -; J: TRBJ2-7; size: few; CDR3: CASRSGSYEQYF; DNA: TGTGCCAGCAGAAGTGGTTCCTACGAGCAGTACTTC
V: TRBV4-3; length: 12; D: -; J: TRBJ2-2; size: -; CDR3: CASSQDRGELFF; DNA: TGCGCCAGCAGCCAAGACCGCGGGGAGCTGTTTTTT